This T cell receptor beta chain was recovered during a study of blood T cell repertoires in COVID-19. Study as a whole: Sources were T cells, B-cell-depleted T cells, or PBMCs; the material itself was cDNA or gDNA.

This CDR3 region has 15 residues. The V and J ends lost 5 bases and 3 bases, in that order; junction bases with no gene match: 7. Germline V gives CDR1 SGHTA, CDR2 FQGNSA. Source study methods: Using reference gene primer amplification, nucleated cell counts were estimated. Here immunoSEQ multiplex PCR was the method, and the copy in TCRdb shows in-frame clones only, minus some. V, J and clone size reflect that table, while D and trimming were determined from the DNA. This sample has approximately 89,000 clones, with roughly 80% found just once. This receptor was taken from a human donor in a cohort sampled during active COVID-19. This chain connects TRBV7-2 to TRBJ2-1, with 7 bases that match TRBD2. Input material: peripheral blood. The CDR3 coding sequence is TGTGCCAGCAGCCCCTCCGGGACTAACTACAATGAGCAGTTCTTC. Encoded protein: CASSPSGTNYNEQFF.